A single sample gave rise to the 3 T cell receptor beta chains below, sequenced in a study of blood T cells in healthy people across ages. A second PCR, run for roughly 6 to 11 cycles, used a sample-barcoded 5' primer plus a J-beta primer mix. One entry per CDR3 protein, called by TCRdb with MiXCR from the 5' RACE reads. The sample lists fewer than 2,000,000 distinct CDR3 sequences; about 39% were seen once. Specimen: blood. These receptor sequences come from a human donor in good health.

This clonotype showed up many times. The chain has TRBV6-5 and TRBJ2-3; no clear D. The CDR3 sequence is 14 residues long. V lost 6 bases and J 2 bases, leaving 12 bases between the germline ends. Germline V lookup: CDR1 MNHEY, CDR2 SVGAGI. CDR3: CASRTLAHTDTQYF. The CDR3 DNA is TGTGCCAGCAGAACCTTGGCACACACAGATACGCAGTATTTT.

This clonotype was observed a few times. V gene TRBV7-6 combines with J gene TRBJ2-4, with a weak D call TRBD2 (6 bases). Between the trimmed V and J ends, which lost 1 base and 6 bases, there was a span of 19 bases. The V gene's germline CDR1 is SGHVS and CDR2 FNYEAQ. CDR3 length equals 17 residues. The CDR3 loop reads CASSLEGPLAEGNIQYF. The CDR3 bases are TGTGCCAGCAGCTTAGAAGGTCCGTTAGCGGAGGGAAACATTCAGTACTTC.

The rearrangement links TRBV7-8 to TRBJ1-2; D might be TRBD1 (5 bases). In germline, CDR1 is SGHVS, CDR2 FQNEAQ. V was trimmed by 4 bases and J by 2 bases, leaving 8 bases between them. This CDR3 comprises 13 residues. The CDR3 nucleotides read TGTGCCAGCAGCTCGCGACAGAACTATGGCTACACCTTC. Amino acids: CASSSRQNYGYTF.